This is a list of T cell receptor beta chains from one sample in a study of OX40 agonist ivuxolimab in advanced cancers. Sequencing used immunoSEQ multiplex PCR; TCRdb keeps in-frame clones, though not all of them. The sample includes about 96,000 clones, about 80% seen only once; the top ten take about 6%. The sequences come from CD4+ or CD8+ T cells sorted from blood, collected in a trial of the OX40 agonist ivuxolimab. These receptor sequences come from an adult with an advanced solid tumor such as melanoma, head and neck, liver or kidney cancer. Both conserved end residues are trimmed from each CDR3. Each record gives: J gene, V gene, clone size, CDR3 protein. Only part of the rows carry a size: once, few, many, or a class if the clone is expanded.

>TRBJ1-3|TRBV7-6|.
ASSSGVESSGNTIY
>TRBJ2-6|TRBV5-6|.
ASSLVRDRASGANVLT
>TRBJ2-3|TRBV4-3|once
ASSQESRGTDTQY
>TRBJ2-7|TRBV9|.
ASSSSGTSGIYEQY
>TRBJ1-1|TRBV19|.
ASSMREGAEAF
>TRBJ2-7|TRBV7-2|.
ASSFGQGPYEQY
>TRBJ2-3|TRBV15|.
ATTFPNTDTQY
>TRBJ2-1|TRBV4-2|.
ASSQLAGSPNEQF
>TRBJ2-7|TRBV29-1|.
SVEDRAGGTYEQY
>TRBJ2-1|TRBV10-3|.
AISGGPGLAPDGEQF
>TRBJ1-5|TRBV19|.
ASSIAAGTSNQPQH
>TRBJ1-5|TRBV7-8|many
ASSAYNRGHQPQH
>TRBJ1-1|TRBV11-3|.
ASSDRGPEAF
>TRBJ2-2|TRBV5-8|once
ASSLELAGGNTGELF
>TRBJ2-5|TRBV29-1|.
SVERSGGAGKTQY
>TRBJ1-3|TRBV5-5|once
ASSLIGNTIY
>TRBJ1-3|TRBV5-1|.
ASSLEGNSGNTIY
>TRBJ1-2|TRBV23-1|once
ASSPDKLYGYT
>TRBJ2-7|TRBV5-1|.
ASSLGQGVRDEQY
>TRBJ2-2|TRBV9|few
ASSPTSNTGELF
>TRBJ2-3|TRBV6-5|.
ASTQRGPLRDTQY
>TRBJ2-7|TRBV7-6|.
ASSLANFRTSGPYEQY
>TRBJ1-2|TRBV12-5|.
ASGLGGGQPLYGYT
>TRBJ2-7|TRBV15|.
ATSSQRGGKYEQY
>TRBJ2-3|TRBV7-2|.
ASSPQLYTDTQY
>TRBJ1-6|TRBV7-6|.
ASSLGGGRRRNNSPLH
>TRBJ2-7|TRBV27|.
ASSFNSRIYEQY
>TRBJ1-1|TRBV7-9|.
ASSPGTGASGTEAF
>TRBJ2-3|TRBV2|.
ASRTLAGGPDTQY
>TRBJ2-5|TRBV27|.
ASSPHLQIETQY
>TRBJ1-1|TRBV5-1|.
ASRQGSGGHTEAF
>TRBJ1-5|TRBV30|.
AWKGQSGNQPQH
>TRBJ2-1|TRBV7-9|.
ASSLGGRESSYNEQF
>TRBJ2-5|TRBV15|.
ATRFEETQY
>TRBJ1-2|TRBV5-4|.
ASSQDGAGGSYGYT
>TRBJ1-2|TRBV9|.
ASSVDRVPGGYT
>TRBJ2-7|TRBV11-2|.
ASRGGLAGGPRYEQY
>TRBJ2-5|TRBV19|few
ASSLTGTQYQETQY
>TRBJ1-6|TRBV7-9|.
ASSLGRTDHSPLH
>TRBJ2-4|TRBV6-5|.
ASREGPEAKNIQY
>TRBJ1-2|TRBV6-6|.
ASSYGMGPNYGYT
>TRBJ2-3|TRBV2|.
ASSGTPGLGLADTQY
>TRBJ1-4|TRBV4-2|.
ASRGGGFPATNEKLF
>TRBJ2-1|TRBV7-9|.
ASSLPRGEVDEQF
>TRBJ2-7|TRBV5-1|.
ASSPQGYPPYEQY
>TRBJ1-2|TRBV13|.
ASSLAGGYT
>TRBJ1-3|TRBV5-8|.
ASSLDRVWGNTIY
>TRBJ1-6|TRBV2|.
ASTLPGVGNSPLH
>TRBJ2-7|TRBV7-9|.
ASSSLQSRSYEQY
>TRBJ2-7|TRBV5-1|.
ASSLDLSSYEQY
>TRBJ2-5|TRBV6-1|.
ASSDWTFQETQY
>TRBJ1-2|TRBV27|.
ASSLSRYYGYT
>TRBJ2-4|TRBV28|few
ASSTRTSGRNIQY
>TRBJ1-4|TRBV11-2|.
ASTEGAGHYEKLF
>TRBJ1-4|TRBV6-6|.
ASSRDRPPNEKLF
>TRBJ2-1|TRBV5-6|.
ASSLRLAGGNEQF
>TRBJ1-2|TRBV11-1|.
ASSLARDRYGYT
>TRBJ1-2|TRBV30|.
AWTGIGYT
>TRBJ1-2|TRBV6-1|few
ASSWDRVGGYT
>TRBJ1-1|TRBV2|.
ASRGQLNTEAF